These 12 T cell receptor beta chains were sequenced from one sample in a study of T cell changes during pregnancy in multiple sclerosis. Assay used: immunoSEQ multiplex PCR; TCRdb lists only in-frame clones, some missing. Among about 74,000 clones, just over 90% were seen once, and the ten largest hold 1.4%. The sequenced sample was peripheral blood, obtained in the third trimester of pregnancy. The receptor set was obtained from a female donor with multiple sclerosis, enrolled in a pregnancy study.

The CDR3 sequence: CASSSGQGRDGYTF. Written as DNA, the CDR3 is TGTGCCAGCAGTTCCGGACAGGGGAGAGATGGCTACACCTTC. The rearrangement joins TRBV6-5 to TRBJ1-2; 9 bases fit TRBD1. The trim removed 4 bases at V and 6 bases at J, leaving 6 bases unmatched. CDR1 is MNHEY and CDR2 is SVGAGI in the germline V gene. The CDR3 contains 14 residues.

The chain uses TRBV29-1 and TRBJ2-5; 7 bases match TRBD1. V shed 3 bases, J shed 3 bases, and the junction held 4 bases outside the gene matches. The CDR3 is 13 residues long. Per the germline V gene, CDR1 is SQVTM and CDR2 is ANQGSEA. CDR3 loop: CSVEGQQKETQYF. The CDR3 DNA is TGCAGCGTTGAGGGACAGCAAAAAGAGACCCAGTACTTC.

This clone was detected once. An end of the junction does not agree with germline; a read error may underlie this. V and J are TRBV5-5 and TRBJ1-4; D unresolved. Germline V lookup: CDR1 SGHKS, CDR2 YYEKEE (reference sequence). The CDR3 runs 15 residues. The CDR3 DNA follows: TGTGCCAGCACCTTGACGACGCAACTAGGGGAAAAACTGTTTTTT. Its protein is CASTLTTQLGEKLFF.

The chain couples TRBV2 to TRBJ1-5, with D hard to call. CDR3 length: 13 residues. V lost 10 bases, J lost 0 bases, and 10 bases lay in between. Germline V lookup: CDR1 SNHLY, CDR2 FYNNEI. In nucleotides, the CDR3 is TGTGCCACCTCAGGAAATAGCAATCAGCCCCAGCATTTT. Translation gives CATSGNSNQPQHF.

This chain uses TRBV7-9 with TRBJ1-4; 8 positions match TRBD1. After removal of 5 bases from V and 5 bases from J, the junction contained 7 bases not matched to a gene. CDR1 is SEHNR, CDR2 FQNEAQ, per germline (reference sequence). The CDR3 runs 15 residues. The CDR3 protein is CASSLGDRPNEKLFF. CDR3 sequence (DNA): TGTGCCAGCAGCCTTGGGGACAGGCCCAATGAAAAACTGTTTTTT.

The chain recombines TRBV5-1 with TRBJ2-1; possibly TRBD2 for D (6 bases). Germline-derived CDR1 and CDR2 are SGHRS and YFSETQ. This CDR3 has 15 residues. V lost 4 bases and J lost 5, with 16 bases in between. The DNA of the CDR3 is TGCGCCAGCAGCCCCCCCCGCGGGGATGACAATGAGCAGTTCTTC. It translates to CASSPPRGDDNEQFF.

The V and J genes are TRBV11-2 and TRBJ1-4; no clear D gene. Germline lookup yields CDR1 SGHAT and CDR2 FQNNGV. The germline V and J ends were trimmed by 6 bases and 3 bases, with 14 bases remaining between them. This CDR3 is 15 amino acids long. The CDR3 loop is CASRFSAAPNEKLFF. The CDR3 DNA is TGTGCCAGCAGATTTTCCGCGGCGCCTAATGAAAAACTGTTTTTT.

The CDR3 spells CASSLPSSEPYEQYF. The CDR3 DNA is TGTGCCAGCAGCTTACCGTCCAGCGAACCCTACGAGCAGTACTTC. This chain uses TRBV7-9 with TRBJ2-7; D call uncertain. In germline, CDR1 is SEHNR, CDR2 FQNEAQ (reference sequence). CDR3 length: 15 amino acids. Deletions cut 2 bases from V and 2 bases from J, with 13 bases between.

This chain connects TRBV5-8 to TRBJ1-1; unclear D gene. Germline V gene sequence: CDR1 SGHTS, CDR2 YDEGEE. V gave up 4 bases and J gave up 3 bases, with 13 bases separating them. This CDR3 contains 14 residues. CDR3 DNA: TGTGCCAGCAGCCCGGGGTATGGAGACACTGAAGCTTTCTTT. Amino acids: CASSPGYGDTEAFF. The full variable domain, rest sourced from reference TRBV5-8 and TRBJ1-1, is EAGVTQSPTHLIKTRGQQATLRCSPISGHTSVYWYQQALGLGLQFLLWYDEGEERNRGNFPPRFSGRQFPNYSSELNVNALELEDSALYLCASSPGYGDTEAFFGQGTRLTVV.

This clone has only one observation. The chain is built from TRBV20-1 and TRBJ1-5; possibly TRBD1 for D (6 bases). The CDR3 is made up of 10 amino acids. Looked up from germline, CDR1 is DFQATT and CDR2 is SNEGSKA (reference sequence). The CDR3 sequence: CSAGAQPQHF. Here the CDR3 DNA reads TGCAGCGCAGGGGCTCAGCCCCAGCATTTT.

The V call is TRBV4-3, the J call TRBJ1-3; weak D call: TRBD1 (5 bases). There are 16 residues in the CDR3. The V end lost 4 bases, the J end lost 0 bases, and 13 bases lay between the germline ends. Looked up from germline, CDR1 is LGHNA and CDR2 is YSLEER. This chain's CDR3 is CASSRDSPLSGNTIYF. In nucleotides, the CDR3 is TGCGCCAGCAGCCGAGACAGTCCTCTCTCTGGAAACACCATATATTTT.

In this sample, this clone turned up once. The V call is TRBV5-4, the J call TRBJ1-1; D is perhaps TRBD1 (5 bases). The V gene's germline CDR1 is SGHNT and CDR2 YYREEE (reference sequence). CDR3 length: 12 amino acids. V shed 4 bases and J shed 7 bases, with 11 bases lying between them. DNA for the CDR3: TGTGCCAGCAGCCTGACGGGGGGTGAAGCTTTCTTT. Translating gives CASSLTGGEAFF.